This is a list of T cell receptor beta chains from one sample in a study of vaccination effects on CD4 cells after COVID-19. The antigens these receptors bind are not known. Measured with immunoSEQ multiplex PCR; TCRdb has only the in-frame clones, and not every one. This table has 65,000 to 90,000 clones, 60% to 85% appearing once. Material: CD4+ T cells from PBMCs cultured with SARS-CoV-2 spike peptides, obtained before COVID-19 vaccination. All receptors come from a human donor who received a COVID-19 vaccine. CDR3s include the opening cysteine and the closing phenylalanine or tryptophan. Fields, in order: clone size, D gene, J gene, V gene, CDR3 protein, CDR3 DNA. D genes are given only for firm matches. Clone size is not always given. Where it is, it says once, few, many or a class for expanded clones.

abundance: NA
d_gene: TRBD2
j_gene: TRBJ2-1
v_gene: TRBV7-2
CDR3aa: CASSLLAGGLDEQFF
CDR3nt: TGTGCCAGCAGCTTACTAGCGGGGGGGTTGGATGAGCAGTTCTTC

abundance: NA
d_gene: NA
j_gene: TRBJ1-5
v_gene: TRBV7-8
CDR3aa: CASSVQAADSNQPQHF
CDR3nt: TGTGCCAGCAGCGTCCAGGCAGCCGATAGCAATCAGCCCCAGCATTTT

abundance: NA
d_gene: NA
j_gene: TRBJ1-5
v_gene: TRBV6-4
CDR3aa: CASSDPRERKHF
CDR3nt: TGTGCCAGCAGTGACCCTAGGGAAAGGAAGCATTTT

abundance: NA
d_gene: TRBD1
j_gene: TRBJ1-1
v_gene: TRBV15
CDR3aa: CATISGGFGNTEAFF
CDR3nt: TGTGCCACCATCTCAGGGGGCTTTGGGAACACTGAAGCTTTCTTT

abundance: few
d_gene: NA
j_gene: TRBJ1-6
v_gene: TRBV5-8
CDR3aa: CASSAEGLSTSSPLHF
CDR3nt: TGTGCCAGCAGCGCCGAGGGACTTTCCACCTCTTCACCCCTCCACTTT

abundance: NA
d_gene: NA
j_gene: TRBJ1-6
v_gene: TRBV2
CDR3aa: CASRQGSYNSPLHF
CDR3nt: TGTGCCAGCAGGCAAGGGTCCTATAATTCACCCCTCCACTTT

abundance: NA
d_gene: NA
j_gene: TRBJ1-3
v_gene: TRBV30
CDR3aa: CAWSAHSGAGNTIYF
CDR3nt: TGTGCCTGGAGTGCCCATTCGGGGGCAGGAAACACCATATATTTT

abundance: NA
d_gene: TRBD2
j_gene: TRBJ2-3
v_gene: TRBV5-1
CDR3aa: CASSPREGGPDTQYF
CDR3nt: TGCGCCAGCAGCCCTCGGGAGGGGGGGCCAGATACGCAGTATTTT

abundance: NA
d_gene: NA
j_gene: TRBJ1-4
v_gene: TRBV2
CDR3aa: CASSEYGREKLFF
CDR3nt: TGTGCCAGCAGTGAATACGGCAGGGAAAAACTGTTTTTT

abundance: NA
d_gene: TRBD1
j_gene: TRBJ2-2
v_gene: TRBV14
CDR3aa: CASSRDGTGEYTGELFF
CDR3nt: TGTGCCAGCAGCCGGGACGGGACAGGGGAGTACACCGGGGAGCTGTTTTTT

abundance: NA
d_gene: NA
j_gene: TRBJ2-2
v_gene: TRBV18
CDR3aa: CASSPAGATGELFF
CDR3nt: TGTGCCAGCTCACCGGCAGGGGCCACCGGGGAGCTGTTTTTT

abundance: NA
d_gene: NA
j_gene: TRBJ2-5
v_gene: TRBV9
CDR3aa: CASSRGSLWETQYF
CDR3nt: TGTGCCAGCAGCCGTGGTTCCCTGTGGGAGACCCAGTACTTC

abundance: NA
d_gene: TRBD2
j_gene: TRBJ2-5
v_gene: TRBV29-1
CDR3aa: CSVARGGETQYF
CDR3nt: TGCAGCGTTGCCCGGGGAGGGGAGACCCAGTACTTC

abundance: NA
d_gene: NA
j_gene: TRBJ2-2
v_gene: TRBV18
CDR3aa: CASSGGTTGRTGELFF
CDR3nt: TGTGCCAGCTCAGGAGGGACGACAGGGAGGACCGGGGAGCTGTTTTTT

abundance: NA
d_gene: NA
j_gene: TRBJ1-1
v_gene: TRBV25-1
CDR3aa: CASSPPQGSARNTEAFF
CDR3nt: TGTGCCAGCAGTCCCCCTCAGGGTAGTGCGCGGAACACTGAAGCTTTCTTT

abundance: NA
d_gene: TRBD2
j_gene: TRBJ2-5
v_gene: TRBV25-1
CDR3aa: CASSELGSGVETQYF
CDR3nt: TGTGCCAGCAGTGAATTGGGTAGCGGGGTTGAGACCCAGTACTTC

abundance: NA
d_gene: NA
j_gene: TRBJ1-6
v_gene: TRBV5-1
CDR3aa: CASSSYQGVGNSPLHF
CDR3nt: TGCGCCAGCAGCTCTTATCAAGGGGTGGGGAATTCACCCCTCCACTTT

abundance: NA
d_gene: NA
j_gene: TRBJ1-2
v_gene: TRBV5-1
CDR3aa: CASSPAPRPGYTF
CDR3nt: TGCGCCAGCAGCCCGGCCCCCCGGCCCGGCTACACCTTC

abundance: NA
d_gene: NA
j_gene: TRBJ1-1
v_gene: TRBV7-9
CDR3aa: CASSLGTNTEAFF
CDR3nt: TGTGCCAGCAGCCTCGGGACAAACACTGAAGCTTTCTTT

abundance: NA
d_gene: NA
j_gene: TRBJ1-1
v_gene: TRBV18
CDR3aa: CASSPIRVNTEAFF
CDR3nt: TGTGCCAGCTCACCAATCAGGGTGAACACTGAAGCTTTCTTT

abundance: NA
d_gene: NA
j_gene: TRBJ1-4
v_gene: TRBV3-1/TRBV3-2
CDR3aa: CASRPTGTPNEKLFF
CDR3nt: TGTGCCAGCAGACCTACAGGGACTCCTAATGAAAAACTGTTTTTT

abundance: NA
d_gene: TRBD1
j_gene: TRBJ1-3
v_gene: TRBV18
CDR3aa: CASSTGAGNTIYF
CDR3nt: TGTGCCAGCTCGACAGGGGCTGGAAACACCATATATTTT

abundance: once
d_gene: NA
j_gene: TRBJ1-2
v_gene: TRBV28
CDR3aa: CASRLPQGGYTF
CDR3nt: TGTGCCAGCCGCCTCCCACAGGGCGGCTACACCTTC

abundance: NA
d_gene: TRBD1
j_gene: TRBJ1-1
v_gene: TRBV18
CDR3aa: CASSGTGGTEAFF
CDR3nt: TGTGCCAGCTCAGGGACAGGGGGCACTGAAGCTTTCTTT

abundance: NA
d_gene: NA
j_gene: TRBJ2-2
v_gene: TRBV6-6
CDR3aa: CASRGDNTGELFF
CDR3nt: TGTGCCAGCAGGGGGGATAACACCGGGGAGCTGTTTTTT

abundance: NA
d_gene: NA
j_gene: TRBJ1-1
v_gene: TRBV18
CDR3aa: CASSSTENTEAFF
CDR3nt: TGTGCCAGCTCCTCGACTGAGAACACTGAAGCTTTCTTT

abundance: NA
d_gene: TRBD1
j_gene: TRBJ2-2
v_gene: TRBV7-3
CDR3aa: CASTPGQGNTGELFF
CDR3nt: TGTGCCAGCACCCCGGGACAGGGGAACACCGGGGAGCTGTTTTTT

abundance: NA
d_gene: NA
j_gene: TRBJ2-5
v_gene: TRBV20-1
CDR3aa: CSASIGETQYF
CDR3nt: TGCAGTGCTAGTATAGGGGAGACCCAGTACTTC

abundance: NA
d_gene: NA
j_gene: TRBJ2-1
v_gene: TRBV7-2
CDR3aa: CASSSQAVGNEQFF
CDR3nt: TGTGCCAGCAGCTCACAAGCGGTAGGCAATGAGCAGTTCTTC

abundance: few
d_gene: TRBD1
j_gene: TRBJ2-5
v_gene: TRBV10-3
CDR3aa: CAINRGLGQETQYF
CDR3nt: TGTGCCATCAACAGGGGGCTAGGTCAAGAGACCCAGTACTTC

abundance: NA
d_gene: TRBD1
j_gene: TRBJ2-1
v_gene: TRBV29-1
CDR3aa: CSVWDSSEQFF
CDR3nt: TGCAGCGTATGGGACAGCTCCGAGCAGTTCTTC

abundance: NA
d_gene: NA
j_gene: TRBJ1-6
v_gene: TRBV2
CDR3aa: CASSPGNSPLHF
CDR3nt: TGTGCCAGCAGCCCAGGAAATTCACCCCTCCACTTT

abundance: NA
d_gene: TRBD1
j_gene: TRBJ2-1
v_gene: TRBV6-5
CDR3aa: CASNPGQVTNEQFF
CDR3nt: TGTGCCAGCAACCCGGGACAGGTGACCAATGAGCAGTTCTTC

abundance: NA
d_gene: NA
j_gene: TRBJ2-3
v_gene: TRBV30
CDR3aa: CAWVVGRTDTQYF
CDR3nt: TGTGCCTGGGTTGTGGGGCGCACAGATACGCAGTATTTT

abundance: NA
d_gene: NA
j_gene: TRBJ1-4
v_gene: TRBV28
CDR3aa: CASSLQGRGEKLFF
CDR3nt: TGTGCCAGCAGTCTACAGGGTAGGGGCGAAAAACTGTTTTTT

abundance: NA
d_gene: TRBD1
j_gene: TRBJ1-6
v_gene: TRBV6-5
CDR3aa: CASSYSLTGNSPLHF
CDR3nt: TGTGCCAGCAGTTACTCGCTGACAGGGAATTCACCCCTCCACTTT

abundance: few
d_gene: NA
j_gene: TRBJ1-2
v_gene: TRBV4-1
CDR3aa: CASSELRASYGYTF
CDR3nt: TGCGCCAGCAGCGAACTGCGGGCTAGCTATGGCTACACCTTC

abundance: NA
d_gene: NA
j_gene: TRBJ2-5
v_gene: TRBV11-3
CDR3aa: CASSSPFPQGKGETQYF
CDR3nt: TGTGCCAGCAGCTCCCCATTCCCCCAGGGGAAAGGAGAGACCCAGTACTTC

abundance: NA
d_gene: TRBD2
j_gene: TRBJ2-3
v_gene: TRBV2
CDR3aa: CASSQVAGGSGDTQYF
CDR3nt: TGTGCCAGCAGCCAAGTAGCGGGGGGGTCTGGAGATACGCAGTATTTT

abundance: NA
d_gene: TRBD2
j_gene: TRBJ2-5
v_gene: TRBV5-1
CDR3aa: CASSLSSAGGGAQYF
CDR3nt: TGCGCCAGCAGCTTAAGTTCAGCGGGGGGAGGGGCCCAGTACTTC

abundance: NA
d_gene: NA
j_gene: TRBJ2-2
v_gene: TRBV5-1
CDR3aa: CASSSPGGTGELFF
CDR3nt: TGCGCCAGCAGTAGCCCTGGGGGGACCGGGGAGCTGTTTTTT

abundance: NA
d_gene: NA
j_gene: TRBJ1-5
v_gene: TRBV6-6
CDR3aa: CASSTRGHPSNQPQHF
CDR3nt: TGTGCCAGCAGTACACGGGGACACCCTAGCAATCAGCCCCAGCATTTT

abundance: NA
d_gene: NA
j_gene: TRBJ2-5
v_gene: TRBV30
CDR3aa: CAWSGMSGETQYF
CDR3nt: TGTGCCTGGAGTGGAATGTCAGGGGAGACCCAGTACTTC

abundance: NA
d_gene: NA
j_gene: TRBJ2-2
v_gene: TRBV2
CDR3aa: CASRRDLTGELFF
CDR3nt: TGTGCCAGCAGACGCGATTTAACCGGGGAGCTGTTTTTT

abundance: NA
d_gene: NA
j_gene: TRBJ2-4
v_gene: TRBV3-1/TRBV3-2
CDR3aa: CASSQDLNGIQYF
CDR3nt: TGTGCCAGCAGCCAAGATCTTAATGGCATTCAGTACTTC

abundance: NA
d_gene: NA
j_gene: TRBJ1-2
v_gene: TRBV30
CDR3aa: CAWERESSLGYGYTF
CDR3nt: TGTGCCTGGGAAAGGGAGTCCTCACTCGGATATGGCTACACCTTC

abundance: NA
d_gene: NA
j_gene: TRBJ2-2
v_gene: TRBV7-2
CDR3aa: CASSLTDRPITGELFF
CDR3nt: TGTGCCAGCAGCTTAACTGACAGGCCTATTACCGGGGAGCTGTTTTTT